The rows below give T cell receptor beta chains drawn from one sample of a study of blood T cell repertoires in COVID-19. This table comes from immunoSEQ multiplex PCR, and its TCRdb copy is limited to in-frame clones, with some not included. In the table there are just over 300,000 clones, 75% to 90% of which are singletons. Material for sequencing was peripheral blood. Every receptor here comes from a young man with active or convalescent COVID-19. The conserved cysteine and the conserved F or W are not part of the CDR3 here. The order of the fields is D gene, V gene, CDR3 protein. The D gene is left open where the match is weak.

D: .
V: TRBV19
CDR3: ASSIYPGPNQPQH

D: TRBD2
V: TRBV29-1
CDR3: SVKSGRANTQF

D: .
V: TRBV6-5
CDR3: ASSRADSQPQH

D: .
V: TRBV5-1
CDR3: ASSSGHWNTEAF

D: .
V: TRBV19
CDR3: ASSIRGTEAF

D: TRBD2
V: TRBV29-1
CDR3: SVEGLAVLSYNEQF

D: TRBD1
V: TRBV18
CDR3: ASSPQTGGADTQY

D: .
V: TRBV7-2
CDR3: ASSLDGGGLPYEQY

D: .
V: TRBV7-9
CDR3: ASSSPVGRDSYEQY

D: .
V: TRBV4-1
CDR3: ASSPTQGYNYGYT

D: .
V: TRBV7-2
CDR3: ASSLDRWGNQPQH

D: TRBD2
V: TRBV9
CDR3: ASSVGTSGNDEQF

D: TRBD1
V: TRBV5-6
CDR3: ASSPLDRQSYEQY

D: TRBD2
V: TRBV28
CDR3: ASSLRETGADTQY

D: .
V: TRBV19
CDR3: ASSRAGYQPQH

D: TRBD1
V: TRBV19
CDR3: ASQGQGAEKLF

D: TRBD2
V: TRBV9
CDR3: ASSMGTSGVGDTQY

D: .
V: TRBV11-2
CDR3: ASSLQGNDQPQH

D: .
V: TRBV28
CDR3: ASNLPGFTEAF

D: .
V: TRBV29-1
CDR3: SVEPMSGGGSGEKLF

D: .
V: TRBV5-1
CDR3: ASSLEADSPLH

D: TRBD2
V: TRBV28
CDR3: ASSPPKGSGSPYEQY

D: .
V: TRBV11-2
CDR3: ASSFSQNNSPLH

D: TRBD1
V: TRBV23-1
CDR3: ASPEDRGLTEAF

D: .
V: TRBV29-1
CDR3: SVDGRIINEQF

D: .
V: TRBV18
CDR3: ASSPPGGLNTEAF

D: .
V: TRBV28
CDR3: ASSLSPSPLNEQY

D: TRBD1
V: TRBV9
CDR3: ASSVGGGLSTDTQY

D: .
V: TRBV5-1
CDR3: ASSFLGAAEAF

D: .
V: TRBV5-4
CDR3: ASSLDFGYEQY

D: .
V: TRBV7-9
CDR3: ASSSPIVDQETQY

D: .
V: TRBV4-1
CDR3: ASRDSAYNEQF

D: TRBD1
V: TRBV6-5
CDR3: ASSYPGGRSLQY

D: .
V: TRBV19
CDR3: ASNQGTTNYGYT

D: .
V: TRBV7-9
CDR3: ASSLGLDYYNEQF

D: TRBD1
V: TRBV11-2
CDR3: ASSSTGEVEAF

D: .
V: TRBV7-9
CDR3: ASSSQGTNQPQH

D: TRBD1
V: TRBV2
CDR3: ASSGSDRGYDEQY

D: .
V: TRBV5-6
CDR3: ASSLDSRFSGYT

D: TRBD1
V: TRBV5-8
CDR3: ASRDRAFGYT

D: TRBD1
V: TRBV6-6
CDR3: ASSTGVHEQY

D: TRBD1
V: TRBV2
CDR3: ASEGGTGTYYNEQF

D: .
V: TRBV5-1
CDR3: ASRRGQGSLDEQF

D: .
V: TRBV6-5
CDR3: ASSFRTVNTEAF

D: TRBD2
V: TRBV7-6
CDR3: ASSLNKLAGPPSYEQY

D: .
V: TRBV10-3
CDR3: AIRNTGNTEAF

D: TRBD1
V: TRBV7-6
CDR3: ASSWGEGQGLGELF

D: TRBD1
V: TRBV5-6
CDR3: ASSYGQVLWAEAF

D: .
V: TRBV2
CDR3: ASELVTDTQY

D: .
V: TRBV9
CDR3: ASSGRDEKLF

D: .
V: TRBV29-1
CDR3: SVALAANTGELF

D: .
V: TRBV6-5
CDR3: ASNPGQRYNEQF

D: TRBD1
V: TRBV19
CDR3: ASRGGTGAGETQY

D: .
V: TRBV18
CDR3: ASSPTVQSYEQY

D: .
V: TRBV27
CDR3: ASSLSGSQYEQY

D: TRBD1
V: TRBV18
CDR3: ASSPPLQGAGYGYT

D: .
V: TRBV2
CDR3: ASSEVLGQGNYGYT

D: TRBD1
V: TRBV7-9
CDR3: ASSPKGQSNYNEQF

D: TRBD2
V: TRBV7-6
CDR3: ASSHYLAGGPKEQY